A selection of T cell receptor beta chains follows, all from one sample in a study of T cells in Graves' hyperthyroidism and ophthalmopathy. A single record per CDR3 protein comes from TCRdb applying MiXCR to the multiplex PCR reads. The repertoire holds under 250,000 distinct CDR3 sequences, with around 25% as singletons. The sequenced sample was blood. Receptor source: a woman in her thirties or forties with Graves' ophthalmopathy. CDR3s include the opening cysteine and the closing phenylalanine or tryptophan. A D gene is named only where the DNA matches it firmly. The size of a clone is reported for some rows only, either as once, few or many, or as a class for expanded clones.

J gene: TRBJ2-3
V gene: TRBV28
clone size: many
D gene: -
CDR3 protein: CASSFPSAGTDTQYF
CDR3 DNA: TGTGCCAGCAGTTTCCCGAGTGCAGGTACAGATACGCAGTATTTT

J gene: TRBJ2-7
V gene: TRBV9
clone size: -
D gene: -
CDR3 protein: CASSVGVGFGYEQCF
CDR3 DNA: TGTGCCAGCAGCGTTGGGGTAGGGTTTGGTTACGAGCAGTGCTTC

J gene: TRBJ2-7
V gene: TRBV30
clone size: many
D gene: -
CDR3 protein: CAWSVSSGGSYEQYF
CDR3 DNA: TGTGCCTGGAGTGTAAGTAGCGGAGGTTCCTACGAGCAGTACTTC

J gene: TRBJ2-7
V gene: TRBV28
clone size: many
D gene: TRBD2
CDR3 protein: CASSWLAAYEQYF
CDR3 DNA: TGTGCCAGCAGTTGGCTAGCGGCTTACGAGCAGTACTTC

J gene: TRBJ2-2
V gene: TRBV2
clone size: many
D gene: -
CDR3 protein: CASNRERTGELFF
CDR3 DNA: TGTGCCAGCAACCGGGAGCGAACCGGGGAGCTGTTTTTT

J gene: TRBJ2-5
V gene: TRBV2
clone size: many
D gene: -
CDR3 protein: CASRGQQETQYF
CDR3 DNA: TGTGCCAGCAGAGGACAGCAAGAGACCCAGTACTTC

J gene: TRBJ2-7
V gene: TRBV14
clone size: many
D gene: -
CDR3 protein: CASSQDYVSTYEQYF
CDR3 DNA: TGTGCCAGCAGCCAAGATTACGTCTCAACCTACGAGCAGTACTTC

J gene: TRBJ2-7
V gene: TRBV6-1
clone size: -
D gene: TRBD2
CDR3 protein: CASRRSGTSYEQYF
CDR3 DNA: TGTGCCAGCAGGCGTAGCGGGACTTCCTACGAGCAGTACTTC

J gene: TRBJ2-7
V gene: TRBV2
clone size: many
D gene: -
CDR3 protein: CASSKNPSGPSREQYF
CDR3 DNA: TGTGCCAGCAGTAAAAACCCATCCGGACCTTCGCGGGAGCAGTACTTC

J gene: TRBJ1-2
V gene: TRBV12-3/TRBV12-4
clone size: once
D gene: TRBD1
CDR3 protein: CASSLARAGGYGYTF
CDR3 DNA: TGTGCCAGCAGTTTGGCCCGGGCAGGGGGTTATGGCTACACCTTC

J gene: TRBJ1-5
V gene: TRBV20-1
clone size: -
D gene: -
CDR3 protein: CSATPGSNQPQHF
CDR3 DNA: TGCAGTGCAACCCCTGGTAGCAATCAGCCCCAGCATTTT

J gene: TRBJ1-2
V gene: TRBV6-1
clone size: many
D gene: -
CDR3 protein: CATSGGITNYGYTF
CDR3 DNA: TGTGCCACCTCTGGGGGGATAACTAACTATGGCTACACCTTC

J gene: TRBJ2-5
V gene: TRBV6-5
clone size: many
D gene: TRBD1
CDR3 protein: CASSYSGGASQKTQYF
CDR3 DNA: TGTGCCAGCAGTTACTCAGGGGGCGCATCCCAAAAGACCCAGTACTTC

J gene: TRBJ1-2
V gene: TRBV10-2
clone size: -
D gene: -
CDR3 protein: CASREGGGRDYTF
CDR3 DNA: TGCGCCAGCAGGGAGGGGGGGGGCAGGGATTACACCTTC

J gene: TRBJ2-2
V gene: TRBV10-3
clone size: many
D gene: -
CDR3 protein: CAISGASRGNTGELFF
CDR3 DNA: TGTGCCATCAGTGGTGCTAGCAGGGGGAACACCGGGGAGCTGTTTTTT

J gene: TRBJ2-7
V gene: TRBV19
clone size: many
D gene: -
CDR3 protein: CASSGIGEQYF
CDR3 DNA: TGTGCCAGTAGCGGGATTGGCGAGCAGTACTTC

J gene: TRBJ2-1
V gene: TRBV6-5
clone size: many
D gene: TRBD2
CDR3 protein: CASSYGTSLGNEQFF
CDR3 DNA: TGTGCCAGCAGTTACGGGACTAGCCTAGGCAATGAGCAGTTCTTC

J gene: TRBJ2-7
V gene: TRBV7-2
clone size: many
D gene: -
CDR3 protein: CASSRGSGESEYF
CDR3 DNA: TGTGCCAGCAGCAGAGGGTCGGGGGAGAGCGAGTACTTC

J gene: TRBJ2-7
V gene: TRBV20-1
clone size: once
D gene: TRBD1
CDR3 protein: CSASGTAKSYEQYF
CDR3 DNA: TGCAGTGCTTCCGGGACAGCAAAGTCCTACGAGCAGTACTTC

J gene: TRBJ1-2
V gene: TRBV28
clone size: many
D gene: -
CDR3 protein: CASNMLDRNYGYTF
CDR3 DNA: TGTGCCAGCAATATGCTGGACAGAAACTATGGCTACACCTTC

J gene: TRBJ1-5
V gene: TRBV30
clone size: many
D gene: -
CDR3 protein: CAWSKGGAGQPQHF
CDR3 DNA: TGTGCCTGGAGTAAAGGGGGGGCTGGGCAGCCCCAGCATTTT

J gene: TRBJ2-7
V gene: TRBV7-8
clone size: many
D gene: -
CDR3 protein: CASSPDKAFTYEQYF
CDR3 DNA: TGTGCCAGCAGCCCCGACAAGGCCTTTACCTACGAGCAGTACTTC

J gene: TRBJ1-1
V gene: TRBV12-3/TRBV12-4
clone size: once
D gene: TRBD1
CDR3 protein: CASSSSPGTGLWNTEAFF
CDR3 DNA: TGTGCCAGCAGTTCCTCCCCCGGGACAGGGCTCTGGAACACTGAAGCTTTCTTT

J gene: TRBJ1-5
V gene: TRBV27
clone size: many
D gene: -
CDR3 protein: CASSKLPGRDSNQPQHF
CDR3 DNA: TGTGCCAGCAGCAAACTACCCGGACGGGATAGCAATCAGCCCCAGCATTTT

J gene: TRBJ1-5
V gene: TRBV12-3/TRBV12-4
clone size: -
D gene: -
CDR3 protein: CASTGTENQPQHF
CDR3 DNA: TGTGCCAGCACCGGGACTGAGAATCAGCCCCAGCATTTT

J gene: TRBJ1-1
V gene: TRBV6-1
clone size: -
D gene: TRBD1
CDR3 protein: CASSLGGPPEAFF
CDR3 DNA: TGTGCCAGCAGCCTAGGGGGCCCACCTGAAGCTTTCTTT

J gene: TRBJ2-2
V gene: TRBV27
clone size: -
D gene: TRBD1
CDR3 protein: CASRASTGSTGELFF
CDR3 DNA: TGTGCCAGCAGGGCGTCGACAGGGTCCACCGGGGAGCTGTTTTTT

J gene: TRBJ1-1
V gene: TRBV12-3/TRBV12-4
clone size: -
D gene: -
CDR3 protein: CASSRSGWAGTEAFF
CDR3 DNA: TGTGCCAGCAGTCGTAGTGGATGGGCGGGCACTGAAGCTTTCTTT

J gene: TRBJ1-2
V gene: TRBV27
clone size: many
D gene: TRBD1
CDR3 protein: CASSLGTGTGVGYTF
CDR3 DNA: TGTGCCAGCAGTTTAGGGACCGGGACAGGGGTTGGCTACACCTTC

J gene: TRBJ1-1
V gene: TRBV12-5
clone size: -
D gene: -
CDR3 protein: CASGPGLGIEAFF
CDR3 DNA: TGTGCTAGTGGTCCCGGACTAGGCATTGAAGCTTTCTTT

J gene: TRBJ2-5
V gene: TRBV30
clone size: many
D gene: TRBD2
CDR3 protein: CAWSAAGVETQYF
CDR3 DNA: TGTGCCTGGAGTGCGGCGGGAGTGGAGACCCAGTACTTC

J gene: TRBJ2-7
V gene: TRBV11-1
clone size: many
D gene: TRBD2
CDR3 protein: CASSPLGGHSGSNPYEQYF
CDR3 DNA: TGTGCCAGCAGCCCGTTGGGGGGCCATAGCGGGAGTAATCCCTACGAGCAGTACTTC

J gene: TRBJ2-7
V gene: TRBV12-3/TRBV12-4
clone size: few
D gene: -
CDR3 protein: CASSSSGPGYEQYF
CDR3 DNA: TGTGCCAGCAGTTCATCGGGACCGGGCTACGAGCAGTACTTC

J gene: TRBJ1-1
V gene: TRBV5-6
clone size: -
D gene: -
CDR3 protein: CASSLSTLNTEAFF
CDR3 DNA: TGTGCCAGCAGCTTATCGACCCTAAACACTGAAGCTTTCTTT

J gene: TRBJ1-1
V gene: TRBV11-2
clone size: many
D gene: -
CDR3 protein: CASSLYPGLNTEAFF
CDR3 DNA: TGTGCCAGCAGCTTATACCCAGGATTGAACACTGAAGCTTTCTTT

J gene: TRBJ2-7
V gene: TRBV4-1
clone size: many
D gene: -
CDR3 protein: CASSPRQRGEQYF
CDR3 DNA: TGCGCCAGCAGCCCCCGACAGAGGGGCGAGCAGTACTTC

J gene: TRBJ1-3
V gene: TRBV7-2
clone size: -
D gene: -
CDR3 protein: CASSLTGDSGNTIYF
CDR3 DNA: TGTGCCAGCAGCCTCACGGGAGACTCTGGAAACACCATATATTTT

J gene: TRBJ2-7
V gene: TRBV20-1
clone size: many
D gene: TRBD1
CDR3 protein: CSVAGTGGAYEQYF
CDR3 DNA: TGCAGTGTGGCAGGGACAGGGGGTGCTTACGAGCAGTACTTC

J gene: TRBJ2-4
V gene: TRBV19
clone size: -
D gene: TRBD2
CDR3 protein: CASSTVLAGGKNIQYF
CDR3 DNA: TGTGCCAGTAGTACGGTACTAGCGGGAGGGAAAAACATTCAGTACTTC

J gene: TRBJ1-3
V gene: TRBV6-5
clone size: many
D gene: -
CDR3 protein: CASSLGPPGNTIYF
CDR3 DNA: TGTGCCAGCAGCCTCGGCCCTCCGGGAAACACCATATATTTT

J gene: TRBJ2-5
V gene: TRBV6-1
clone size: -
D gene: -
CDR3 protein: CASSPGTNQETQYF
CDR3 DNA: TGTGCCAGCAGCCCCGGGACGAATCAAGAGACCCAGTACTTC

J gene: TRBJ2-7
V gene: TRBV28
clone size: -
D gene: -
CDR3 protein: CASRPRGTGEQYF
CDR3 DNA: TGTGCCAGCCGACCCCGAGGGACTGGCGAGCAGTACTTC

J gene: TRBJ1-2
V gene: TRBV28
clone size: many
D gene: TRBD1
CDR3 protein: CASSSGQGDHGYTF
CDR3 DNA: TGTGCCAGCAGCTCGGGACAGGGGGATCATGGCTACACCTTC

J gene: TRBJ1-2
V gene: TRBV28
clone size: -
D gene: -
CDR3 protein: CATSRGARNGYNF
CDR3 DNA: TGTGCCACTTCACGGGGGGCGCGGAATGGCTACAACTTC

J gene: TRBJ2-7
V gene: TRBV11-2
clone size: many
D gene: -
CDR3 protein: CASSLVDRFYEQYF
CDR3 DNA: TGTGCCAGCAGCTTAGTTGACAGATTCTACGAGCAGTACTTC

J gene: TRBJ1-3
V gene: TRBV11-2
clone size: many
D gene: -
CDR3 protein: CASSRDFTGNTIYF
CDR3 DNA: TGTGCCAGCAGCCGTGACTTTACTGGAAACACCATATATTTT

J gene: TRBJ1-1
V gene: TRBV18
clone size: -
D gene: -
CDR3 protein: CASSASEGRTEAFF
CDR3 DNA: TGTGCCAGCTCGGCCAGTGAGGGGCGGACTGAAGCTTTCTTT